This TCR beta chain was recorded in a study of CD8 T cells in Susac syndrome. The junction had 6 bases not matched to a gene; V was cut back by 6 bases and J by 7 bases. Per the germline V gene, CDR1 is SGHNT and CDR2 is YYREEE (reference sequence). This CDR3 has 13 amino acids. From blood CD8+ and CD4+ T cells, the TCR beta chain was sequenced. Negative magnetic isolation gave CD8+ and CD4+ cells; FACS enriched CD8+ TEMRA. The RNA, about 0.45 to 1 ug, was put through reverse transcription using random hexamers. An immunoSEQ multiplex PCR generated amplified TCR beta CDR3 products spanning 54 Vbeta and 13 Jbeta. TCRdb reanalysed the immunoSEQ multiplex PCR reads using MiXCR and keeps one entry per CDR3 protein. The top ten clones hold approximately 0.15% of a sample with about 150,000 distinct CDR3 sequences, roughly 95% of them seen once.

The origin of this receptor is a human donor with Susac syndrome. The material sequenced was CD4+ T cells from PBMCs. The genes are TRBV5-4 and TRBJ2-1; 8 bases are a match to TRBD1. The CDR3 region is CASTLDRENEQFF. The DNA of the CDR3 is TGTGCCAGCACCCTGGACAGGGAGAATGAGCAGTTCTTC.